Listed below are T cell receptor beta chains from one sample, sequenced in a study of T cells after somatic rescue of genetic block. The protocol was immunoSEQ multiplex PCR, while the TCRdb copy is restricted to in-frame clones and leaves out a portion. The data show roughly 15,000 clones, approximately 70% seen once. The sequencing input was peripheral blood mononuclear cells (PBMCs). These receptors all stem from a boy younger than 18. CDR3s include the opening cysteine and the closing phenylalanine or tryptophan. Fields, in order: V gene, clone size, J gene, D gene, CDR3 DNA, CDR3 protein. D genes are given only for firm matches. Clone size is shown for a subset of rows, as once, few, many or a class of expanded clone.

v_call: TRBV28; clone_size: .; j_call: TRBJ2-2; d_call: .; cdr3_nt: TGTGCCAGCAGTGGGGTTGGGGGAAGGAACACCGGGGAGCTGTTTTTT; cdr3_aa: CASSGVGGRNTGELFF
v_call: TRBV21-1; clone_size: .; j_call: TRBJ2-4; d_call: .; cdr3_nt: TGTGCCAGCAGCAAGGCCCCGGGACTTTTCCCTTTAAACATTCAGTACTTC; cdr3_aa: CASSKAPGLFPLNIQYF
v_call: TRBV7-6; clone_size: few; j_call: TRBJ1-2; d_call: .; cdr3_nt: TGTGCCAGCAGCTCGGAAGGGGGGGGACTGTATGGCTACACCTTC; cdr3_aa: CASSSEGGGLYGYTF
v_call: TRBV18; clone_size: .; j_call: TRBJ2-7; d_call: .; cdr3_nt: TGTGCCAGCTCACCCGGGGTCTACGAGCAGTACTTC; cdr3_aa: CASSPGVYEQYF
v_call: TRBV11-2; clone_size: .; j_call: TRBJ2-2; d_call: .; cdr3_nt: TGTGCCAGCAGCTTAGGACAGAGTAGAAGGGAGCTGTTTTTT; cdr3_aa: CASSLGQSRRELFF
v_call: TRBV18; clone_size: .; j_call: TRBJ2-7; d_call: .; cdr3_nt: TGTGCCAGCTCACCTACGGACGGAGCCTACGAGCAGTACTTC; cdr3_aa: CASSPTDGAYEQYF
v_call: TRBV7-9; clone_size: .; j_call: TRBJ2-7; d_call: .; cdr3_nt: TGTGCCAGCAGCTTACCGGGGGTCTACGAGCAGTACTTC; cdr3_aa: CASSLPGVYEQYF
v_call: TRBV10-2; clone_size: .; j_call: TRBJ1-5; d_call: .; cdr3_nt: TGCGCCAGCAGTGAGCAGGGTTATCAGCCCCAGCATTTT; cdr3_aa: CASSEQGYQPQHF
v_call: TRBV18; clone_size: .; j_call: TRBJ2-7; d_call: TRBD1; cdr3_nt: TGTGCCAGCTCACCAGGGACAGGGACCTACGAGCAGTACTTC; cdr3_aa: CASSPGTGTYEQYF
v_call: TRBV2; clone_size: .; j_call: TRBJ1-2; d_call: .; cdr3_nt: TGTGCCAGCAGACGTGGGTATGGCTACACCTTC; cdr3_aa: CASRRGYGYTF
v_call: TRBV28; clone_size: .; j_call: TRBJ1-2; d_call: TRBD1; cdr3_nt: TGTGCCAGCAGTTTATGGACAGGGGGCTATGGCTACACCTTC; cdr3_aa: CASSLWTGGYGYTF
v_call: TRBV19; clone_size: .; j_call: TRBJ1-5; d_call: .; cdr3_nt: TGTGCCAGTAGGGCCACGAACTACAATCAGCCCCAGCATTTT; cdr3_aa: CASRATNYNQPQHF
v_call: TRBV6-5; clone_size: .; j_call: TRBJ2-7; d_call: .; cdr3_nt: TGTGCCAGCAGCAGGCAGAAGGGGCCCTACGAGCAGTACTTC; cdr3_aa: CASSRQKGPYEQYF
v_call: TRBV11-3; clone_size: .; j_call: TRBJ1-2; d_call: .; cdr3_nt: TGTGCCAGCAGCCGCTCGGGGGGAGGGAATGGCTACACCTTC; cdr3_aa: CASSRSGGGNGYTF
v_call: TRBV27; clone_size: .; j_call: TRBJ1-2; d_call: .; cdr3_nt: TGTGCCAGCAGTTCCCTATCCCTCGCCCATTTGAGTAGCTACACCTTC; cdr3_aa: CASSSLSLAHLSSYTF
v_call: TRBV2; clone_size: .; j_call: TRBJ2-3; d_call: TRBD2; cdr3_nt: TGTGCCAGCAGCCCCTGGACTAGCGGGAGGGATACGCAGTATTTT; cdr3_aa: CASSPWTSGRDTQYF
v_call: TRBV2; clone_size: .; j_call: TRBJ2-5; d_call: .; cdr3_nt: TGTGCCAGCAGGAGGGTTAGGGTGCGAGAGACCCAGTACTTC; cdr3_aa: CASRRVRVRETQYF
v_call: TRBV2; clone_size: .; j_call: TRBJ1-3; d_call: .; cdr3_nt: TGTGCCAGCAGTAAGACCGCCTCTGGAAACACCATATATTTT; cdr3_aa: CASSKTASGNTIYF
v_call: TRBV4-2; clone_size: .; j_call: TRBJ2-3; d_call: TRBD2; cdr3_nt: TGTGCCAGCAGCCTGAGCGGGGGGGCAGCAGATACGCAGTATTTT; cdr3_aa: CASSLSGGAADTQYF
v_call: TRBV10-3; clone_size: medium-sized; j_call: TRBJ2-5; d_call: TRBD1; cdr3_nt: TGTGCCATCAGTGAGACAGGGGGGGAGACCCAGTACTTC; cdr3_aa: CAISETGGETQYF
v_call: TRBV28; clone_size: medium-sized; j_call: TRBJ1-5; d_call: .; cdr3_nt: TGTGCCAGCAGTTCTCCAGGCCGGGAGCCCCAGCATTTT; cdr3_aa: CASSSPGREPQHF
v_call: TRBV14; clone_size: .; j_call: TRBJ2-2; d_call: TRBD2; cdr3_nt: TGTGCCAGCAGCCAGAGTGGACTAGCGGGAGTCCACACCGGGGAGCTGTTTTTT; cdr3_aa: CASSQSGLAGVHTGELFF
v_call: TRBV5-1; clone_size: .; j_call: TRBJ2-5; d_call: .; cdr3_nt: TGCGCCAGCAGCACCCCACAAGAGACCCAGTACTTC; cdr3_aa: CASSTPQETQYF
v_call: TRBV4-1; clone_size: .; j_call: TRBJ2-3; d_call: TRBD2; cdr3_nt: TGCGCCAGCAGCCGGCCCTCACCCCTACGACTAGCGGGAGAGGGAGATACGCAGTATTTT; cdr3_aa: CASSRPSPLRLAGEGDTQYF